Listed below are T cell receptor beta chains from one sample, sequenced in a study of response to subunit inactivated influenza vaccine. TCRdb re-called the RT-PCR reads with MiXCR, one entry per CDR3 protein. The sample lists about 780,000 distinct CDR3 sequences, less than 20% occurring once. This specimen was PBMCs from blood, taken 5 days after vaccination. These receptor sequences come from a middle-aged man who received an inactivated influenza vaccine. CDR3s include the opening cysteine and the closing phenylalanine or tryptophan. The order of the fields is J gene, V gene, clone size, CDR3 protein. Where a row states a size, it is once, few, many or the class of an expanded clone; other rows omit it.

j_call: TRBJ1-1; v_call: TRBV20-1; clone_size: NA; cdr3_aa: CSARDTGATEAFF
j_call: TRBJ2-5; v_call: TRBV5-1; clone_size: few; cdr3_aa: CASSLAGQNQETQYF
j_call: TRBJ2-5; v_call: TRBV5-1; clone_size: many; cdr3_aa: CASSGRQQETQYF
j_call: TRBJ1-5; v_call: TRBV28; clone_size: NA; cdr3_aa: CATHNRAQPQHF
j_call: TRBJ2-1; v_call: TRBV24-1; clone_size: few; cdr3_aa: CATSDLTSGRGNEQFF
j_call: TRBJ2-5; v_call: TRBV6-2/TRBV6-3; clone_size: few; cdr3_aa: CASSYDSTSSPLETQYF
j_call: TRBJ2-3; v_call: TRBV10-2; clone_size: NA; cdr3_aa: CASSGPKSTDTQYF
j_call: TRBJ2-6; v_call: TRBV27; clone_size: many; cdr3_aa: CASSFSGGSSGANVLTF
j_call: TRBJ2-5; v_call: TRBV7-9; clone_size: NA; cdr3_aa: CASSLADRVQETQYF
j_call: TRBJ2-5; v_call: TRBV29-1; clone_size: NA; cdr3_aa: CSVASGFQETQYF
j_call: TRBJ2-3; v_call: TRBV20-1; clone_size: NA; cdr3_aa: CSARDTLAGTDTQYF
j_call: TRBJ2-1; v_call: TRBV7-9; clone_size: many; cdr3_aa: CASSLPPSGNNEQFF
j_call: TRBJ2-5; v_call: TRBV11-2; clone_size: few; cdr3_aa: CASSLSDGIQETQYF
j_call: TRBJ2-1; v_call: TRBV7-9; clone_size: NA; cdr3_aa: CASSLEGLQFF
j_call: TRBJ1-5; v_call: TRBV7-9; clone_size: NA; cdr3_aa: CASSLGGLPQHF
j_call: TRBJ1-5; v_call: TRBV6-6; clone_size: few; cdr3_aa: CASRGGDNQPQHF
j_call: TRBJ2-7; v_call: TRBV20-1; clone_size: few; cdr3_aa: CSVIRNYEQYF
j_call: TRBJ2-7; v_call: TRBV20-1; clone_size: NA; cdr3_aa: CSALQGRIYEQYF
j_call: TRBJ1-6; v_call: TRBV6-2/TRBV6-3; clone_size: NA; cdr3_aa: CASRADGRNSPLHF
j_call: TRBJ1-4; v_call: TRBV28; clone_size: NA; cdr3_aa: CASSSGVSTTNEKLFF
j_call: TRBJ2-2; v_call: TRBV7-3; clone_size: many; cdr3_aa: CASSHSGNTGELFF
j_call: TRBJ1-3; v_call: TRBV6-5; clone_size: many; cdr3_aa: CASSYSNRVSGNTIYF
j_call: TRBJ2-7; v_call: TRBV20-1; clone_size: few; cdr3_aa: CSVSSGRVYEQYF
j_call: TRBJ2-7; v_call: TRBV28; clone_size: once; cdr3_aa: CASSLHRLSYEQYF
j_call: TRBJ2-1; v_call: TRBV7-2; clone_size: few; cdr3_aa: CASSLFAGGPSEQFF
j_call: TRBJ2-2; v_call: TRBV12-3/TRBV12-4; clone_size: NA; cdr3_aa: CASSAIRSTGELFF
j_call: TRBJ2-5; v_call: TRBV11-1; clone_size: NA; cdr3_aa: CASRPDPKAPHVVSTLGTQYF
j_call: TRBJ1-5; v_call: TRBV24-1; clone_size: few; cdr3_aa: CATSDTAGLGPQHF
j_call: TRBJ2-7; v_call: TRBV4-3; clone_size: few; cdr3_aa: CASSQEGGKKFYEQYF
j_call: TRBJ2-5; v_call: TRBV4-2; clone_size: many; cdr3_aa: CASSHVLTGGIETQYF
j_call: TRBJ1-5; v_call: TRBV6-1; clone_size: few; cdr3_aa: CASSESLGATQPQHF
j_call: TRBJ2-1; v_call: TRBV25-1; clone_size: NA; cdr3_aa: CASSEFRGSYNEQFF
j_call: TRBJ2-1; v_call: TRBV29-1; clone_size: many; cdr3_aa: CSVAGTSPYNEQFF
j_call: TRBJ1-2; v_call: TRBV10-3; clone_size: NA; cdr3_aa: CAAKERDPYGYTF
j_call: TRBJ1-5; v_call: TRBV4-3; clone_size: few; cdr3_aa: CASSQDVNSNQPQHF
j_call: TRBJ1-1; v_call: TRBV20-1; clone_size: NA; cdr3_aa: CSASEQHTEAFF
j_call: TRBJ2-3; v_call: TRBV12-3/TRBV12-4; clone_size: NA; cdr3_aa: CASSLGGQRTDTQYF
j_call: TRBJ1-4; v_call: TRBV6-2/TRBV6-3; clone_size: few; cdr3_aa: CASSYSEFGANIPAKLFF
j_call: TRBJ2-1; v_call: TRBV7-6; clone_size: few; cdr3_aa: CASSLGQSFYNEQFF
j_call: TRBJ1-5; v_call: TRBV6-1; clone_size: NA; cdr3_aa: CASRTQGLAGNQPQHF
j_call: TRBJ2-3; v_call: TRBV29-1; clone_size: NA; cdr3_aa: CSAVVANTQYF
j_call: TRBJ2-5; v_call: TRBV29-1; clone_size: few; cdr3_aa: CSVTLTGQETQYF
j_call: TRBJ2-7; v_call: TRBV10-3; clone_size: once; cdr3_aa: CAISESGFEQYF
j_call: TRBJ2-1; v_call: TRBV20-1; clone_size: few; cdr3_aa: CSKADRGFSNEQFF
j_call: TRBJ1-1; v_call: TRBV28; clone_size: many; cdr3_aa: CASRPGQGTEAFF
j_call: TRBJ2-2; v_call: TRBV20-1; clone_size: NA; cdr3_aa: CSARDEGRTGELFF
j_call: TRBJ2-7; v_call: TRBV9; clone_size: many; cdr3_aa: CASSVSTGYEQYF